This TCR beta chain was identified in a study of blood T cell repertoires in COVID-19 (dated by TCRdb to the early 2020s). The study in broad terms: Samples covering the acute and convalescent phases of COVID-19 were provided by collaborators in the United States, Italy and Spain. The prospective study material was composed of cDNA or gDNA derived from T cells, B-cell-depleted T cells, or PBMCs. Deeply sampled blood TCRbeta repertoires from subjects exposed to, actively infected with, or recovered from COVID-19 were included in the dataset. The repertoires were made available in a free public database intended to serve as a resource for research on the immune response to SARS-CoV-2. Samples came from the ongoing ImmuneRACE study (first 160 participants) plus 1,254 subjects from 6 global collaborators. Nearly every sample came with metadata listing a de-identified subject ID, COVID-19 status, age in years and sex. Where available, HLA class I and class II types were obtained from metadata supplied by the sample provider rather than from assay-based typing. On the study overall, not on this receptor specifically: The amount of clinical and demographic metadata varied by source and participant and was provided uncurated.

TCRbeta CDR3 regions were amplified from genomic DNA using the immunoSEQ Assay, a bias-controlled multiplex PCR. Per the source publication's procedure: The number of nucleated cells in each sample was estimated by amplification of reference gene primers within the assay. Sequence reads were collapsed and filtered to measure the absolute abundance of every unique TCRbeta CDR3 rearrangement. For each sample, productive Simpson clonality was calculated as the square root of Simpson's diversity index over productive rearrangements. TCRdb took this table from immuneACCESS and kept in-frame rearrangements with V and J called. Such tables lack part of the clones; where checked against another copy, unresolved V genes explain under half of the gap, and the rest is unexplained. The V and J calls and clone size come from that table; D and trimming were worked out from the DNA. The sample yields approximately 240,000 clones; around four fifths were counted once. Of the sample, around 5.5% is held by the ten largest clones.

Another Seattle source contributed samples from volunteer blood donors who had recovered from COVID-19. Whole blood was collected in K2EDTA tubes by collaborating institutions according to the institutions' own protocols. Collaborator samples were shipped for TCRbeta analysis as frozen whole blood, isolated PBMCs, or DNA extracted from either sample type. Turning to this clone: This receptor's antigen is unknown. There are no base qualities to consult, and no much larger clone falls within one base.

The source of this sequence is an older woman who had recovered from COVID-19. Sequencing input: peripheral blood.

The DNA sequence is as follows: TGCGCCAGCAGCTTGGAAGGGACAGGGAGTTTCTCCTACAATGAGCAGTTCTTC. Translated, this is CASSLEGTGSFSYNEQFF. Recombination joined TRBV5-1 with TRBJ2-1; the central 9 bases match TRBD1. V ends up 0 bases short and J 0 bases short, with an unmatched junction base count of 7. Per the germline V gene, SGHRS is the CDR1 and YFSETQ is the CDR2. The CDR3 holds 18 amino acids from the cysteine to the phenylalanine. Here the CDR3 DNA is all that survives: 54 bases in frame from base 1.